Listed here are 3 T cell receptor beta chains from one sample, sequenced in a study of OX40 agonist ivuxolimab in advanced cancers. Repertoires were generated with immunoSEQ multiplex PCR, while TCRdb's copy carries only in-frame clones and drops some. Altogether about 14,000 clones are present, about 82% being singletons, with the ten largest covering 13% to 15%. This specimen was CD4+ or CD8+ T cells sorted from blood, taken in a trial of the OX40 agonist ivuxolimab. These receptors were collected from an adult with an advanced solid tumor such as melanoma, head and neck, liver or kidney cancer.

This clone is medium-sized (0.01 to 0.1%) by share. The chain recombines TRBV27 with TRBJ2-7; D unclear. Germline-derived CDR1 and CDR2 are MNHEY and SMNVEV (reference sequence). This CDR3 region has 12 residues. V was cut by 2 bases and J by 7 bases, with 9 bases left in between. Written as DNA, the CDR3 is TGTGCCAGCAGTTTAGTAGATGGGGAGCAGTACTTC. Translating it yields CASSLVDGEQYF.

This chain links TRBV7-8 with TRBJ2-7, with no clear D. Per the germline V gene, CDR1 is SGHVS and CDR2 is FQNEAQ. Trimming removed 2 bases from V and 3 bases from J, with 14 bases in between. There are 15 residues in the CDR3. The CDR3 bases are TGTGCCAGCAGCTTATACCCTAGGTACGACTACGAGCAGTACTTC. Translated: CASSLYPRYDYEQYF. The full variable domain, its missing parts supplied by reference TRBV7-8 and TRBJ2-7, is GAGVSQSPRYKVAKRGQDVALRCDPISGHVSLFWYQQALGQGPEFLTYFQNEAQLDKSGLPSDRFFAERPEGSVSTLKIQRTQQEDSAVYLCASSLYPRYDYEQYFGPGTRLTVT.

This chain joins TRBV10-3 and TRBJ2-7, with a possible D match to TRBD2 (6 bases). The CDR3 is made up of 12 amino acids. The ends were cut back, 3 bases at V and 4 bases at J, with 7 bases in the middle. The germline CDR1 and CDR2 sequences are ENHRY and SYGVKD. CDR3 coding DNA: TGTGCCATCAGTGATGGGGGGTACGAGCAGTACTTC. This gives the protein CAISDGGYEQYF.